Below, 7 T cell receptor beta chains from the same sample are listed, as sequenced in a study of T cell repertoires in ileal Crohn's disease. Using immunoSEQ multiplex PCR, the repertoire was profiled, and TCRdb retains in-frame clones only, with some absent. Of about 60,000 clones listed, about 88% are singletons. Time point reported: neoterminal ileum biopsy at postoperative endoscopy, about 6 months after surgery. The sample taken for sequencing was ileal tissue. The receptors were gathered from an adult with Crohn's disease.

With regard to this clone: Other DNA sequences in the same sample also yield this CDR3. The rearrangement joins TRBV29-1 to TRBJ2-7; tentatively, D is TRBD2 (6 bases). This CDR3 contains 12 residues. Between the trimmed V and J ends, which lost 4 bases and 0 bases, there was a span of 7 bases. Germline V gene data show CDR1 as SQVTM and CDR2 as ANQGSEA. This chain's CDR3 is CSVVSGSYEQYF. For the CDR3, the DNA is TGCAGCGTTGTTAGCGGCTCCTACGAGCAGTACTTC.

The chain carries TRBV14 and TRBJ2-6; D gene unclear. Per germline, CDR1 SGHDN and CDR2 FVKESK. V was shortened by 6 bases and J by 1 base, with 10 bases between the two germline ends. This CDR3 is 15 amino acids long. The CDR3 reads CASRPSGSGANVLTF. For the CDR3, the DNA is TGTGCCAGCAGGCCCTCCGGGTCTGGGGCCAACGTCCTGACTTTC.

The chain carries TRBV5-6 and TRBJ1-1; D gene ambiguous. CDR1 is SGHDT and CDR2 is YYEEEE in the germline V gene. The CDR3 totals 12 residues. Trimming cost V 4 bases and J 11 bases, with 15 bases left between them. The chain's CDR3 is CASSAEGEVAFF. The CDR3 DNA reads TGTGCCAGCAGCGCGGAGGGCGAGGTGGCTTTCTTT.

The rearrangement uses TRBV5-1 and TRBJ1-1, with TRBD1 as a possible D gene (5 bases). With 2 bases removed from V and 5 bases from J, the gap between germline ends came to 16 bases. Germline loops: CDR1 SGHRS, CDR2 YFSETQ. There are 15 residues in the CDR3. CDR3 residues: CASSLGAGLETEAFF. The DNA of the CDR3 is TGCGCCAGCAGCTTAGGAGCAGGGTTGGAAACTGAAGCTTTCTTT.

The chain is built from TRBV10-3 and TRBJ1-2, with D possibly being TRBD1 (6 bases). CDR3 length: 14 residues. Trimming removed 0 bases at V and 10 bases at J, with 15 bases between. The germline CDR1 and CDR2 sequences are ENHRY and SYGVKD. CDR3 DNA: TGTGCCATCAGTGAGTCGGAGAGTACAGGGCTCTACACCTTC. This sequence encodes CAISESESTGLYTF.

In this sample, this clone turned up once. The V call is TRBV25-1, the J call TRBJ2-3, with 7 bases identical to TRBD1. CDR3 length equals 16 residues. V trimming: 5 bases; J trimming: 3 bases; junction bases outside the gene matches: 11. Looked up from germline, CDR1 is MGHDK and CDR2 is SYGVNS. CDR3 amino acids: CASSTRQGRTTDTQYF. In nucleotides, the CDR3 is TGTGCCAGCAGTACTCGACAGGGCCGGACGACAGATACGCAGTATTTT.

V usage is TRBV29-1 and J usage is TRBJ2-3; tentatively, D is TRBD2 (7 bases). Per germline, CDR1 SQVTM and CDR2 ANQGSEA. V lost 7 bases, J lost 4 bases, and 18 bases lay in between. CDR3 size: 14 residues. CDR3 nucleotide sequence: TGCAGCGCCCTCAGGGGAGGGAGCGCAGATACGCAGTATTTT. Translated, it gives CSALRGGSADTQYF.